This T cell receptor (beta chain) was captured in a study of control samples from healthy donors and cancer patients. The CDR3 runs 13 residues. Germline lookup yields CDR1 LGHDT and CDR2 YNNKEL (reference sequence). V shed 4 bases and J shed 4 bases, with 10 bases lying between them. Profiling relied on immunoSEQ multiplex PCR, and the TCRdb table lists in-frame clones only, not all of them. The sample has about 45,000 clones; about 91% are singletons. Sequencing was carried out using PBMCs. This receptor was taken from a woman aged 40 to 50 with head and neck cancer. The chain has TRBV3-1 (or the pseudogene TRBV3-2) and TRBJ1-2; a possible D gene is TRBD1 (5 bases). The CDR3 bases are TGTGCCAGCAGCCTGACAGCAACCTATGGCTACACCTTC. Protein sequence: CASSLTATYGYTF.